The 3 T cell receptor beta chains in this list originate from one sample, sequenced in a study of blood T cell repertoires in COVID-19. Measured with immunoSEQ multiplex PCR; TCRdb has only the in-frame clones, and not every one. Of about 97,000 clones in the sample, around nine tenths were seen once. The sample was peripheral blood. The receptor set was obtained from a human donor in a cohort sampled during active COVID-19.

The gene calls are TRBV5-4 and TRBJ1-3; tentatively, D is TRBD1 (6 bases). CDR1 and CDR2 from the germline V gene are SGHNT and YYREEE (reference sequence). The CDR3 spans 15 residues. V lost 7 bases to trimming and J lost 3 bases, with 17 bases between them. The CDR3 loop is CASSRGGAGGNTIYF. For the CDR3, the DNA is TGTGCCAGCTCCAGAGGGGGGGCTGGTGGAAACACCATATATTTT.

This clone was seen just once. The chain employs TRBV24-1 and TRBJ2-3; possible D gene TRBD2, 5 bases. The germline CDR1 and CDR2 sequences are KGHDR and SFDVKD. Between the trimmed V and J ends, which lost 1 base and 5 bases, there was a span of 12 bases. The CDR3 consists of 15 residues. CDR3 sequence: CATSDFVREGDTQYF. The CDR3 bases are TGTGCCACCAGTGATTTCGTGCGCGAGGGAGATACGCAGTATTTT.

The J gene is TRBJ1-1, the V gene TRBV2; no reliable D call. Germline-derived CDR1 and CDR2 are SNHLY and FYNNEI. Trimming left V 6 bases short and J 2 bases short, with 16 bases between. CDR3 size: 15 residues. Here the CDR3 DNA reads TGTGCCAGCAGCCCCCCAGCGATCCAAAACACTGAAGCTTTCTTT. Protein sequence: CASSPPAIQNTEAFF.